One sample yielded the 22 T cell receptor beta chains listed below, sequenced in a study of a mutant IDH1 vaccine in newly diagnosed glioma. Here immunoSEQ multiplex PCR was the method, and the copy in TCRdb shows in-frame clones only, minus some. The data contain roughly 38,000 clones, over 70% of them seen just once; the ten biggest clones take up around 6.9%. Their cognate antigens are unknown. Time point in this sample: week 23, last vaccination. One vaccine dose held 300 ug of mutant IDH1 20-mer peptide and came with topical imiquimod. Here the sequenced sample was PBMCs, taken from a glioma patient whose treatment included an IDH1 peptide vaccine. These receptors were collected from a woman in her thirties or forties with glioma. Some clones in this sample may be carry-over from other donors' samples.

The rearrangement joins TRBV7-2 to TRBJ1-2, with 7 bases lining up with TRBD1. Germline CDR1 is SGHTA and CDR2 is FQGNSA. V dropped 5 bases and J dropped 4; count of bases not matched to a gene: 7. The CDR3 has 14 amino acids. The CDR3 DNA sequence: TGTGCCAGCAGCCCCGAGACAGGGAGCTATGGCTACACCTTC. This sequence encodes CASSPETGSYGYTF.

The chain has TRBV4-1 and TRBJ1-4, with a weak D call TRBD1 (5 bases). CDR1 and CDR2 (germline): MGHRA, YSYEKL. V lost 4 bases to trimming and J lost 4 bases, with 16 bases between them. The CDR3 is made up of 16 amino acids. CDR3 loop: CASSRPLRDLNEKLFF. CDR3 DNA sequence: TGCGCCAGCAGCCGACCGCTCCGGGACCTTAATGAAAAACTGTTTTTT.

The genes are TRBV5-6 and TRBJ1-1; TRBD1 agrees at 7 bases. The CDR3 is made up of 14 amino acids. Unmatched junction bases numbered 13, after V lost 4 bases and J lost 10 bases. Germline V gene data show CDR1 as SGHDT and CDR2 as YYEEEE. CDR3 nucleotide sequence: TGTGCCAGCAGCCCAGGGGGTTGGTTAGTAGGAGCTTTCTTT. Protein sequence: CASSPGGWLVGAFF.

This clone was seen a few times. The J gene is TRBJ2-7, the V gene TRBV30; TRBD1 matches 7 bases. The CDR3 extends over 11 amino acids. After removal of 1 base from V and 7 bases from J, the junction contained 1 base not matched to a gene. The germline CDR1 and CDR2 sequences are GTSNPN and SVGIG (reference sequence). CDR3 amino acids: CAWSDRGEQYF. The CDR3 region has the DNA TGTGCCTGGAGTGACAGGGGAGAGCAGTACTTC.

The chain uses TRBV7-6 and TRBJ1-1, with unresolved D. This CDR3 is built from 14 residues. V was shortened by 2 bases and J by 0 bases, with 7 bases between the two germline ends. The germline V gene has CDR1 SGHVS and CDR2 FNYEAQ. CDR3 region: CASSLSEVNTEAFF. CDR3 sequence (DNA): TGTGCCAGCAGCTTATCAGAAGTGAACACTGAAGCTTTCTTT. Based on the CDR3 plus reference TRBV7-6 and TRBJ1-1, the full variable domain is GAGVSQSPRYKVTKRGQDVALRCDPISGHVSLYWYRQALGQGPEFLTYFNYEAQQDKSGLPNDRFSAERPEGSISTLTIQRTEQRDSAMYRCASSLSEVNTEAFFGQGTRLTVV.

The chain uses TRBV9 and TRBJ2-2; D not resolved. The CDR3 is 15 amino acids. Germline loops: CDR1 SGDLS, CDR2 YYNGEE. Between the trimmed V and J ends, which lost 4 bases and 0 bases, there was a span of 10 bases. CDR3 sequence: CASSTALSNTGELFF. DNA of the CDR3: TGTGCCAGCAGCACGGCTCTATCGAACACCGGGGAGCTGTTTTTT.

The chain has TRBV5-1 and TRBJ1-6; no definite D call. CDR1 is SGHRS and CDR2 is YFSETQ in the germline V gene. The V end lost 7 bases, the J end lost 0 bases, and 5 bases lay between the germline ends. The CDR3 runs 13 residues. DNA of the CDR3: TGCGCCAGCCGGAGCTCCTATAATTCACCCCTCCACTTT. Translated: CASRSSYNSPLHF.

This chain uses TRBV4-1 with TRBJ2-7, with D perhaps matching TRBD1 (6 bases). The CDR3 is 15 amino acids. From germline, CDR1 is MGHRA and CDR2 YSYEKL. V lost 5 bases to trimming and J lost 1 base, with 15 bases between them. CDR3 protein: CASSGYRAESYEQYF. The CDR3 coding sequence is TGCGCCAGCAGCGGCTACAGGGCGGAGTCCTACGAGCAGTACTTC.

This rearrangement joins TRBV27 to TRBJ2-7; 9 nucleotides align to TRBD2. The germline V gene has CDR1 MNHEY and CDR2 SMNVEV (reference sequence). V lost 0 bases, J lost 3 bases, and 6 bases stayed unmatched. The CDR3 has 16 residues. In nucleotides, the CDR3 is TGTGCCAGCAGTTTATCGCTAGCGGGATTAAGCTACGAGCAGTACTTC. Protein sequence: CASSLSLAGLSYEQYF.

This clone came up once. The V gene is TRBV2, the J gene TRBJ1-3, with D tentatively TRBD1 (6 bases). This CDR3 contains 16 residues. V lost 6 bases and J 0 bases, leaving 15 bases between the germline ends. In germline, CDR1 is SNHLY, CDR2 FYNNEI. CDR3 nucleotide sequence: TGTGCCAGCAGGGTGACAGGCGATAGCTCTGGAAACACCATATATTTT. It is translated as CASRVTGDSSGNTIYF.

V and J are TRBV5-4 and TRBJ1-2; 7 nucleotides align to TRBD1. Germline V gives CDR1 SGHNT, CDR2 YYREEE (reference sequence). The CDR3 is 16 amino acids. With 0 bases clipped from V and 4 bases from J, the junction kept 9 bases outside the gene matches. The CDR3 DNA is TGTGCCAGCAGCTTGGAGGGGGCCAGGCTTGCCTATGGCTACACCTTC. It encodes CASSLEGARLAYGYTF.

This chain joins TRBV19 and TRBJ1-6; D perhaps matches TRBD1 (5 bases). CDR3 length: 15 residues. CDR1 is LNHDA and CDR2 is SQIVND in the germline V gene (reference sequence). Trimming removed 7 bases at V and 5 bases at J, with 15 bases between. CDR3 loop: CASKDRGSHNSPLHF. The CDR3 DNA sequence: TGTGCCAGTAAAGATAGGGGAAGCCATAATTCACCCCTCCACTTT.

The chain carries TRBV19 and TRBJ1-4; 7 bases agree with TRBD1. The germline V gene encodes CDR1 LNHDA and CDR2 SQIVND (reference sequence). With 6 bases clipped from V and 8 bases from J, the junction kept 9 bases outside the gene matches. The CDR3 runs 14 residues. The CDR3 DNA reads as TGTGCCAGTAGGACTACAGGGGCCGAGGAAAAACTGTTTTTT. Translation gives CASRTTGAEEKLFF.

V gene TRBV5-1 combines with J gene TRBJ1-2; the D gene is possibly TRBD1 (5 bases). This CDR3 region has 15 residues. Germline CDR1 and CDR2: SGHRS and YFSETQ. V shed 0 bases and J shed 0 bases, with 9 bases lying between them. The CDR3 DNA reads TGCGCCAGCAGCTTGGTTGGGGGAACTAACTATGGCTACACCTTC. As protein: CASSLVGGTNYGYTF.

This chain uses TRBV29-1 with TRBJ2-5; TRBD2 aligns across 7 bases. Trimming took 6 bases from V and 5 from J; bases not matched to a gene: 6. Germline loops: CDR1 SQVTM, CDR2 ANQGSEA. This CDR3 is 12 amino acids long. In DNA, the CDR3 is TGCAGCGTCCAGCGGGGAGGGGAGACCCAGTACTTC. It codes for CSVQRGGETQYF.

The chain uses TRBV6-4 and TRBJ1-6; possible D gene TRBD1, 5 bases. CDR1 MRHNA and CDR2 SNTAGT come from the germline V gene. The CDR3 runs to 14 residues. Trimming took 5 bases from V and 10 from J, leaving 15 bases between them. The CDR3 is CASSLEGTGSPLHF. For the CDR3, the DNA is TGTGCCAGCAGTCTGGAGGGGACGGGATCACCCCTCCACTTT.

The rearrangement uses TRBV12-5 and TRBJ2-5, with D hard to call. Germline V lookup: CDR1 LGHNT, CDR2 FRNRAP. This CDR3 has 14 residues. V lost 1 base and J lost 5, with 11 bases in between. The CDR3 nucleotides read TGTGCTAGTGGTTTGGGGGGAAGCGTGGAGACCCAGTACTTC. Translation: CASGLGGSVETQYF. Full variable domain (outside the CDR3, taken from reference TRBV12-5 and TRBJ2-5): DARVTQTPRHKVTEMGQEVTMRCQPILGHNTVFWYRQTMMQGLELLAYFRNRAPLDDSGMPKDRFSAEMPDATLATLKIQPSEPRDSAVYFCASGLGGSVETQYFGPGTRLLVL.

The chain has TRBV29-1 and TRBJ2-5; maybe TRBD2 (5 bases). Deletions cut 4 bases from V and 2 bases from J, with 20 bases between. Germline V gene lookup returns CDR1 SQVTM and CDR2 ANQGSEA. The CDR3 spans 16 residues. In nucleotides, the CDR3 is TGCAGCGTTGGAGGAGGAGCCGGTGAGATTCAAGAGACCCAGTACTTC. Translation gives CSVGGGAGEIQETQYF. The variable domain in full, with the rest retrieved from reference TRBV29-1 and TRBJ2-5, is SAVISQKPSRDICQRGTSLTIQCQVDSQVTMMFWYRQQPGQSLTLIATANQGSEATYESGFVIDKFPISRPNLTFSTLTVSNMSPEDSSIYLCSVGGGAGEIQETQYFGPGTRLLVL.

The chain couples TRBV29-1 to TRBJ1-2, with a possible D match to TRBD1 (6 bases). This CDR3 contains 12 residues. The germline V gene has CDR1 SQVTM and CDR2 ANQGSEA. Trimming pared 4 bases from V and 7 bases from J, leaving 13 bases between. The CDR3, as DNA: TGCAGCGTTGTGGACAGTGAGGCTGGCTACACCTTC. It yields the protein CSVVDSEAGYTF.

The chain combines TRBV4-2 with TRBJ2-2, with unresolved D. V lost 5 bases and J 5 bases, leaving 12 bases between the germline ends. CDR1 and CDR2 from the germline V gene are LGHNA and YNFKEQ. The CDR3 has 14 amino acids. CDR3 nucleotides: TGTGCCAGCAGCACCAAAACACAGACCGGGGAGCTGTTTTTT. Its translation: CASSTKTQTGELFF.

Here the CDR3 reads CASFGLIVYNEQFF. In DNA form, the CDR3 reads TGTGCCAGCTTTGGCCTAATCGTTTATAATGAGCAGTTCTTC. This sequence joins TRBV2 and TRBJ2-1, with D hard to call. The length of the CDR3 is 14 residues. V was clipped by 8 bases and J by 7 bases, with 18 bases between them. Germline CDR1 is SNHLY and CDR2 is FYNNEI.

This clone was seen a few times. V and J are TRBV29-1 and TRBJ2-7; TRBD1 or TRBD2 may be the D gene (5 bases each). This CDR3 has 12 residues. The germline V gene encodes CDR1 SQVTM and CDR2 ANQGSEA. Trimming took off 4 bases at V and 2 bases at J, with 9 bases between the two ends. As DNA, the CDR3 is TGCAGCGTTGGGGGACGGCCCTACGAGCAGTACTTC. This encodes CSVGGRPYEQYF.